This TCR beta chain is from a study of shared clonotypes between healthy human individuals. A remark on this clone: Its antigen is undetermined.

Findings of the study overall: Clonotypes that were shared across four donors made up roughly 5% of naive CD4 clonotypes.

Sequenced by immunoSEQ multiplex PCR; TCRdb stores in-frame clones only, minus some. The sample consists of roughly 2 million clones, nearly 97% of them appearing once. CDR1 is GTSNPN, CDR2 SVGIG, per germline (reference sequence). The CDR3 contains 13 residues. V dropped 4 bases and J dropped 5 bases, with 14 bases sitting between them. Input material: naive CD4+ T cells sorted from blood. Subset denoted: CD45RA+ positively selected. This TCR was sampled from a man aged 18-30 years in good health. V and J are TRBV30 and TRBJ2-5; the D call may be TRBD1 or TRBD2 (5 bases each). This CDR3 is CAWKRGERETQYF. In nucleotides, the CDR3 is TGTGCCTGGAAACGAGGGGAGAGGGAGACCCAGTACTTC.